The next 10 T cell receptor beta chains were all read from a single sample in a study of tumor-infiltrating lymphocytes in primary liver carcinoma. With a constant-region primer, TCR beta cDNA was made from approximately 520 ng of total RNA. Libraries for TCR beta were built through three nested multiplex PCR rounds, which together made up a slightly modified ARM-PCR procedure. Use of TRBV1-TRBV30 forward primers with a C-beta reverse primer characterized the first two PCR rounds, which lasted about 10 cycles each. MiXCR, applied by TCRdb to the multiplex PCR reads, yields one record per CDR3 protein. The table shows fewer than 400,000 distinct CDR3 sequences, with approximately 60% occurring only once. Unsorted whole blood supplied the blood RNA, and germline DNA was isolated too. The sample consisted of peripheral blood. All receptors derive from a man in his forties with primary liver carcinoma and hepatitis B virus infection.

This clonotype came up many times. This chain connects TRBV28 to TRBJ2-5, with TRBD2 as a possible D gene (5 bases). From germline, CDR1 is MDHEN and CDR2 SYDVKM. This CDR3 region has 13 residues. Trimming pared 7 bases from V and 5 bases from J, leaving 14 bases between. CDR3: CASTRGRGETQYF. The CDR3 bases are TGTGCCAGCACTCGAGGGCGTGGGGAGACCCAGTACTTC.

The CDR3, as DNA: TGTGCCACCAGTGACGAGGGGACCTACGAGCAGTACTTC. Translation: CATSDEGTYEQYF. The chain combines TRBV24-1 with TRBJ2-7; D tentatively reads TRBD1 or TRBD2 (5 bases each). The germline CDR1 and CDR2 sequences are KGHDR and SFDVKD. The CDR3 has 13 amino acids. Trimming removed 4 bases from V and 2 bases from J, with 8 bases in between.

The chain recombines TRBV15 with TRBJ2-5, with TRBD2 matching 9 bases. The CDR3 loop spans 15 amino acids. Germline CDR1 reads LNHNV; CDR2 reads YYDKDF (reference sequence). Losses at the gene ends were 1 base for V and 6 bases for J; bases not matched to a gene: 6. The CDR3, as DNA: TGTGCCACCAGCAGAGGAGTAGCGGGAGAACAGACCCAGTACTTC. Amino acid sequence: CATSRGVAGEQTQYF.

This clonotype was detected ten times or more. Compared with germline, one end of the junction differs, possibly owing to a read error. The gene calls are TRBV4-2 and TRBJ1-6, with TRBD1 as a possible D gene (6 bases). The CDR3 runs 17 residues. Germline V gene data show CDR1 as LGHNA and CDR2 as YNFKEQ. CDR3 nucleotide sequence: TGTGCCAGCAGCAAAGATGCCCTGGACAGATATAATTCACCCCTCCACTTT. It yields the protein CASSKDALDRYNSPLHF.

Points on this clonotype: A much larger clone is a single base away; this may be a read error. The gene calls are TRBV5-5 and TRBJ2-3; the match to TRBD1 covers 8 bases. The J call may be in error: the DNA end matches TRBJ1-5 better. The CDR3 spans 15 residues. The germline CDR1 and CDR2 sequences are SGHKS and YYEKEE (reference sequence). CDR3 sequence reads: CASSPRTGLTDTQHF. In nucleotides, the CDR3 is TGTGCCAGCAGCCCCCGGACAGGGCTCACAGATACGCAGCATTTT.

In regard to this clonotype: One end of the junction does not line up with germline, which may come from a read error. The V gene is TRBV28, the J gene TRBJ2-1; D possibly corresponds to TRBD2 (7 bases). The germline V gene has CDR1 MDHEN and CDR2 SYDVKM. This CDR3 region has 14 residues. CDR3 nucleotides: TGTGTCAGCAGTGAGGGGGGGTCCTACAATGAGCAGTTCTTC. Translating gives CVSSEGGSYNEQFF.

This clonotype has at least ten counts. This chain uses TRBV29-1 with TRBJ2-7; a possible D gene is TRBD2 (6 bases). Germline V gene data show CDR1 as SQVTM and CDR2 as ANQGSEA. The CDR3 is 13 residues long. V was shortened by 2 bases and J by 4 bases, with 12 bases between the two germline ends. This CDR3 reads CSVELGGVYEQYF. The CDR3 nucleotides are TGCAGCGTTGAACTTGGCGGGGTGTACGAGCAGTACTTC.

This clonotype came up once. The chain links TRBV29-1 to TRBJ1-5; D remains ambiguous. Trimming removed 4 bases from V and 3 bases from J, with 16 bases in between. The germline V gene encodes CDR1 SQVTM and CDR2 ANQGSEA. This CDR3 has 15 amino acids. The CDR3 loop is CSVVSDEGINQPQHF. The CDR3 coding sequence is TGCAGCGTTGTCTCAGATGAGGGTATCAATCAGCCCCAGCATTTT.

J is TRBJ1-3 and V is TRBV5-1, with D hard to call. The CDR3 loop spans 15 amino acids. V was shortened by 6 bases and J by 0 bases, with 13 bases between the two germline ends. Germline V gene sequence: CDR1 SGHRS, CDR2 YFSETQ. The CDR3 spells CASNQEVTSGNTIYF. CDR3 bases: TGCGCCAGCAACCAAGAAGTGACCTCTGGAAACACCATATATTTT.

This clonotype was counted at least ten times. The chain couples TRBV11-3 to TRBJ2-7; the D gene is possibly TRBD1 (6 bases). Germline V gene lookup returns CDR1 SGHNT and CDR2 YENEEA. Trimming shortened V by 0 bases and J by 2 bases, and 11 bases separated the two germline ends. CDR3 length: 15 residues. Here the CDR3 DNA reads TGTGCCAGCAGCTTAGATCCCGGGACACCCTACGAGCAGTACTTC. Encoded protein: CASSLDPGTPYEQYF.